This record covers a single T cell receptor (beta chain). What it binds is unknown. Before regulatory T cell sorting, thawed PBMCs rested overnight at 37°C in 150 to 250 IU/ml IL-2. Using immunoSEQ multiplex PCR, the repertoire was profiled, and TCRdb retains in-frame clones only, with some absent. In the table there are 60,000 to 65,000 clones, under 98% of which are singletons. This sample was included in a study of Tregs in tolerant kidney transplant recipients. Study details: The nonmyeloablative bone marrow transplants came from related graft donors, with transient mixed chimerism.

Whole-study results and caveats: Antigen-driven expansion was suggested because donor-specific Tregs expanded more than all Tregs in tolerant patients. No direct test of biological reproducibility was done here.

CDR3 size: 19 residues. Germline V gives CDR1 LNHDA, CDR2 SQIVND (reference sequence). Trimming took 4 bases from V and 0 from J; bases not matched to a gene: 15. The sequences come from Tregs from blood, collected before the transplant. This receptor was taken from a human donor who received a combined kidney and bone marrow transplant. The chain has TRBV19 and TRBJ1-2; 9 nucleotides line up with TRBD1. The CDR3 DNA reads as TGTGCCAGTAGTAGGATACCGGGACAGGGATCTCGTTCTAACTATGGCTACACCTTC. This codes for CASSRIPGQGSRSNYGYTF. The full variable domain, its missing parts supplied by reference TRBV19 and TRBJ1-2, is DGGITQSPKYLFRKEGQNVTLSCEQNLNHDAMYWYRQDPGQGLRLIYYSQIVNDFQKGDIAEGYSVSREKKESFPLTVTSAQKNPTAFYLCASSRIPGQGSRSNYGYTFGSGTRLTVV.